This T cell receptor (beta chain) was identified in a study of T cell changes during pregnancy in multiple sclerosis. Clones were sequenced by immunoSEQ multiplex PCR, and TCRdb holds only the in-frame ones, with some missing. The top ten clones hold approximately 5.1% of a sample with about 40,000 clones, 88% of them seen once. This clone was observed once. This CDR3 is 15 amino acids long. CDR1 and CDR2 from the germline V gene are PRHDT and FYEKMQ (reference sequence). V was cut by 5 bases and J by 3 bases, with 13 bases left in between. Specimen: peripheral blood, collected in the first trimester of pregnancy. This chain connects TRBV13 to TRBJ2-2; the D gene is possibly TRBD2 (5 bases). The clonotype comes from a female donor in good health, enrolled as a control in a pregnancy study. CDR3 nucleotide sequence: TGTGCCAGCAGCAAACTAGATCGGGACACCGGGGAGCTGTTTTTT. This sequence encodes CASSKLDRDTGELFF.